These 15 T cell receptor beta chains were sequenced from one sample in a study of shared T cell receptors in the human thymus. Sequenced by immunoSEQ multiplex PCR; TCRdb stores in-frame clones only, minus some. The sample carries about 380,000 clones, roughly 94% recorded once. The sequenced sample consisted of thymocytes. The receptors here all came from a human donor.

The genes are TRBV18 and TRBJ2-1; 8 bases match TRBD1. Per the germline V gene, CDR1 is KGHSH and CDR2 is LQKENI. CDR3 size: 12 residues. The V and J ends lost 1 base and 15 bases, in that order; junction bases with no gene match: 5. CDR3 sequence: CASSPRQGLRFF. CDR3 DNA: TGTGCCAGCTCACCACGACAGGGGTTACGGTTCTTC.

CDR3 in amino acids: CASSLIERTIYF. The CDR3 DNA is TGTGCCAGCAGCTTAATTGAGCGCACCATATATTTT. V is TRBV7-9 and J is TRBJ1-3; D is ambiguous. Germline V lookup: CDR1 SEHNR, CDR2 FQNEAQ (reference sequence). Trimming took 2 bases from V and 9 from J, leaving 8 bases between them. The CDR3 runs 12 residues.

CDR3 amino acids: CASSLAQGAYNEQFF. DNA for the CDR3: TGCGCCAGCAGCTTGGCCCAGGGGGCCTACAATGAGCAGTTCTTC. J is TRBJ2-1 and V is TRBV5-1; 7 nucleotides line up with TRBD1. With V trimmed by 0 bases and J by 2 bases, 2 bases remained unmatched. Germline values: CDR1 SGHRS, CDR2 YFSETQ. This CDR3 comprises 15 residues.

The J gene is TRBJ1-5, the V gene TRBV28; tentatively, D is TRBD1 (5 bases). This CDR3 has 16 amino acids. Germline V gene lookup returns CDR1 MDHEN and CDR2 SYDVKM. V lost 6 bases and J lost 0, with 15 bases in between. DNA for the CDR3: TGTGCCAGCAGCGTCCCCAGGGCTTATAGCAATCAGCCCCAGCATTTT. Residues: CASSVPRAYSNQPQHF.

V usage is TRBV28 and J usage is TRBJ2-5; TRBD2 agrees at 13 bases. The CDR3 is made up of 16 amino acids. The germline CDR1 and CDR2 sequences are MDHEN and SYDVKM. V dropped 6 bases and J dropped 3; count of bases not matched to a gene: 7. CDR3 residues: CASSQLLAGGKETQYF. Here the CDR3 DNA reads TGTGCCAGCAGCCAGCTACTAGCGGGAGGGAAAGAGACCCAGTACTTC. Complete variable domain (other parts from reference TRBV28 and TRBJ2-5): DVKVTQSSRYLVKRTGEKVFLECVQDMDHENMFWYRQDPGLGLRLIYFSYDVKMKEKGDIPEGYSVSREKKERFSLILESASTNQTSMYLCASSQLLAGGKETQYFGPGTRLLVL.

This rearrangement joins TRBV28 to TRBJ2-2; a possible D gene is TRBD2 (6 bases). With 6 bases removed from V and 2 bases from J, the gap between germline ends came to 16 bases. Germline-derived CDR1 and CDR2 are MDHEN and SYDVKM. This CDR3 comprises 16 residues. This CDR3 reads CASSLTGTLNTGELFF. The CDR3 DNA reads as TGTGCCAGCAGCCTAACCGGGACTTTAAACACCGGGGAGCTGTTTTTT.

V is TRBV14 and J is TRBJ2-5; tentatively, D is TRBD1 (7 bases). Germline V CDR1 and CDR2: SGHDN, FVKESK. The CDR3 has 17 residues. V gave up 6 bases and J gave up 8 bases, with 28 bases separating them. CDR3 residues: CASSPFLVRDSKRTQYF. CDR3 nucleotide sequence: TGTGCCAGCAGTCCTTTTCTGGTGCGGGACAGTAAGAGAACCCAGTACTTC.

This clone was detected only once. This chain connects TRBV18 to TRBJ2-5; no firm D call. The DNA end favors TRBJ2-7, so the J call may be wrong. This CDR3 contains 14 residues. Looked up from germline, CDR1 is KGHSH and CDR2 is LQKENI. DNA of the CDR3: TGTGCCAGCTCACCACGGGCAGCACTCTACGAGCAGTACTTC. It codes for CASSPRAALYEQYF.

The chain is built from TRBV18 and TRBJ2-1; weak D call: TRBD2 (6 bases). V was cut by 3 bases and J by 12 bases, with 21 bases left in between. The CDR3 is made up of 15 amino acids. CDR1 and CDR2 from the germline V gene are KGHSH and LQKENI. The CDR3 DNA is TGTGCCAGCTCACCCCAGGACGGAGCAAGGGACTGGCAGTTCTTC. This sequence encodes CASSPQDGARDWQFF.

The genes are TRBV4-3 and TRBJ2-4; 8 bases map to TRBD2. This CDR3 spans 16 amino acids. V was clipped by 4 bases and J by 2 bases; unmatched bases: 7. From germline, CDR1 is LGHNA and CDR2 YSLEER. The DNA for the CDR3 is TGCGCCAGCAGCCCGAGCGGGAGCCATTCCAAAAACATTCAGTACTTC. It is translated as CASSPSGSHSKNIQYF.

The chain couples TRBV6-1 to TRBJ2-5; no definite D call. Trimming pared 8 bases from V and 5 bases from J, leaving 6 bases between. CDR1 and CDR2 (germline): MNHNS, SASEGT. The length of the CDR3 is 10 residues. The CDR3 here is CASVGETQYF. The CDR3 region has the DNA TGTGCCAGCGTGGGGGAGACCCAGTACTTC.

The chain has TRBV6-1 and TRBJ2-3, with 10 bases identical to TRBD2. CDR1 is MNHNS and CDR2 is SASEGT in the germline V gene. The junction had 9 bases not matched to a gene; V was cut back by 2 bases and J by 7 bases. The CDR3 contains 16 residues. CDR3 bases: TGTGCCAGCAGTGAATCGCCGGGACTAGCGTTAAATACGCAGTATTTT. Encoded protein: CASSESPGLALNTQYF.

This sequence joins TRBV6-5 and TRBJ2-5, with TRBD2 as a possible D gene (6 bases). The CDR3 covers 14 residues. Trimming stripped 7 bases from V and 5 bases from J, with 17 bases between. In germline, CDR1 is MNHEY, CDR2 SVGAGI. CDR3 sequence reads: CASTETGDRETQYF. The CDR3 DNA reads TGTGCCAGCACCGAGACGGGGGACCGGGAGACCCAGTACTTC.

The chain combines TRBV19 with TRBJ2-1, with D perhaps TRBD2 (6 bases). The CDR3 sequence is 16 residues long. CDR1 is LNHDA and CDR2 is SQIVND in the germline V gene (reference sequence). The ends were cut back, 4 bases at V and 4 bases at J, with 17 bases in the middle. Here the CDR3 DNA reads TGTGCCAGTAGTAGGGCGTGGAGGGTAGATTACAATGAGCAGTTCTTC. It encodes CASSRAWRVDYNEQFF. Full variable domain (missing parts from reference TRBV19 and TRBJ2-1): DGGITQSPKYLFRKEGQNVTLSCEQNLNHDAMYWYRQDPGQGLRLIYYSQIVNDFQKGDIAEGYSVSREKKESFPLTVTSAQKNPTAFYLCASSRAWRVDYNEQFFGPGTRLTVL.

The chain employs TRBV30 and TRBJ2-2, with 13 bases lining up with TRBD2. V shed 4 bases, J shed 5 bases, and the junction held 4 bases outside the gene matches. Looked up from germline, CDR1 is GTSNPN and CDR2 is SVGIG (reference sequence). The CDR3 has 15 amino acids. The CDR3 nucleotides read TGTGCCTGGACCGGACTAGCGGGAGCTACCGGGGAGCTGTTTTTT. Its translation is CAWTGLAGATGELFF.